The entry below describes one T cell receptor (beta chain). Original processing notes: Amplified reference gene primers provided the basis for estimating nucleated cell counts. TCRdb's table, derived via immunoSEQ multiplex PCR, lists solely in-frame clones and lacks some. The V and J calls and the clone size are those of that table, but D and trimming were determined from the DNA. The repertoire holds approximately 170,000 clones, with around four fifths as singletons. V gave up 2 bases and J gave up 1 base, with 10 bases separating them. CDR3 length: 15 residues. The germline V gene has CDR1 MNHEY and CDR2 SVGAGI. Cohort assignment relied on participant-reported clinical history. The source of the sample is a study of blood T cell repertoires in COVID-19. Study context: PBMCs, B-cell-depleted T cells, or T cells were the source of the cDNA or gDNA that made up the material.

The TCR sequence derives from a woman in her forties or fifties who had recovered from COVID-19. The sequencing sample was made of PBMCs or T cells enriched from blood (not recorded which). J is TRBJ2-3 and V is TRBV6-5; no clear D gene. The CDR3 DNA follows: TGTGCCAGCAGTTACCTAGGAGCTGGCACAGATACGCAGTATTTT. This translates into CASSYLGAGTDTQYF.